This T cell receptor (beta chain) emerged from a study of identical twins (dated by TCRdb to the mid-2010s). Concerning the study at large: To test whether fetal clonotypes persist, this study deep-sequenced TCR alpha and beta repertoires from monozygotic twins, from unrelated adults of various ages, and from cord blood. To rule out contamination, replicate twin experiments were performed at different times with different library preparation protocols.

The CDR3 has 15 amino acids, counting the end cysteine and phenylalanine. The read is trimmed to its CDR3 DNA, 45 bases read in frame from base 1. V is cut by 6 bases and J by 5 bases, and the space between the germline ends is 16 bases. For CDR1 and CDR2, the germline V gene (reference sequence) lists MNHEY and SMNVEV. What the research found in general, with its limitations: Conclusions relied on cross-sectional statistical analysis, since the same donors could not be followed over many years. Zero-insertion analyses could be partly confounded by invariant T cells such as MAIT and iNKT, though diverse VJ usage argued against such confounding for most clonotypes. Compared with coincidental sharing between unrelated individuals, out-of-frame TCR alpha sequences shared between twins showed an excess of sequences with low generation probability. Out-of-frame TCR alpha sharing in monozygotic twins was systematically underestimated by recombination models, whereas sharing between unrelated individuals was in agreement with the recombination models. A weaker excess of twin sharing was found in beta out-of-frame sequences because the signal-to-noise ratio was lowered by fewer shared sequences. Fewer insertions were carried by abundant cord blood beta clonotypes; a weaker similar trend was observed in young adult naive repertoires, while no such trend was observed in memory repertoires.

The receptor library was made with 5' RACE. TCRdb names Illumina HiSeq 2000 as the instrument used. A universal primer binding site was added through template switching, and the final cDNA carried a unique molecular identifier so that TCR cDNA molecules could be counted accurately. First-strand cDNA for TCR alpha and beta chains was synthesized from specific primers in the conserved constant-segment region. To control for contamination, every cDNA library was double barcoded, receiving both a SMART-Mk sample barcode and Illumina barcodes. Two successive PCR steps introduced TruSeq adapter sequences along with Illumina sample barcodes. Sequencing of the TCR alpha and beta cDNA libraries was done on the Illumina HiSeq platform using custom primers. From the authors' description of their analysis: MiGEC processed the raw reads to extract unique molecular identifiers, while MiXCR was used to determine the CDR3 positions. For each individual, recombination models were inferred using an EM algorithm with the repgenHMM and IGoR tools. Shared clonotype analysis was performed with the tcR package in R, normalizing sharing by the product of cloneset sizes. To study raw recombination free of thymic and clonal selection effects, out-of-frame nonproductive sequences were analyzed. The public reads were quality trimmed at Q25 with fastp and then assembled into clones with MiXCR by TCRdb, keeping productive beta chains. Records with the same CDR3 protein are collapsed into one entry carrying the most frequent genes and DNA. The V and J calls here are based on TCRdb, not the publication. This sample holds approximately 500,000 distinct CDR3 sequences; around 15% were observed only once. The ten largest clones represent roughly 0.43% of the sample.

Every donor was a healthy Caucasian. Three pairs of female monozygotic twins, all aged about 18 to 30 years, were included in the twin cohort. CD4+ and CD8+ T cell populations were isolated with positive isolation kits from Invitrogen. On this clonotype: What this receptor recognizes is not known. Per-base quality was not reported, and no clone a single base away is much larger than it.

This same sample was also taken into another study, of yellow fever vaccine responses in identical twins. Taken from the second paper: The T cell response to vaccination in identical twins was reported by the authors to appear partly convergent and partly personalized. In the study, vaccine-responding T cell clones were precisely tracked in identical twins.

The sequencing input was CD4+ T cells sorted from blood. The receptor comes from a woman aged 18-29 years in good health. The sequence is built from TRBV27 and TRBJ1-4; possibly the D gene is TRBD1, per 6 matching bases. DNA sequence: TGTGCCAGCAGAGTTTCCCGGGGGCCAAATGAAAAACTGTTTTTT. It codes for CASRVSRGPNEKLFF.